The 31 T cell receptor beta chains below come from one sample, sequenced in a study of cytomegalovirus exposure and HLA in healthy donors (dated by TCRdb to about 2017). Receptor amplification or capture employed the immunoSEQ multiplex PCR assay. For the multiplex PCR, a mixture combining 60 forward primers for TCR Vbeta segments and 13 reverse primers for TCR Jbeta segments was used. Here the immuneACCESS table is served through TCRdb, limited to in-frame sequences with V and J called. Missing clones are a known gap in these copies; in checked studies unresolved V genes cover under half, and the rest lacks a known reason. The sample data list 90,000 to 100,000 clones, and approximately 81% of these were observed just once. In total, the top ten clones hold around 3.2% of the sample. Specimen: PBMCs. These receptors all stem from a woman aged 40 to 50 in good health and CMV-seronegative.

The chain uses TRBV4-2 and TRBJ2-7; 7 nucleotides agree with TRBD2. This CDR3 region has 17 residues. Germline values: CDR1 LGHNA, CDR2 YNFKEQ. V was clipped by 0 bases and J by 1 base; unmatched bases: 9. The CDR3 DNA is TGTGCCAGCAGCCAAGATCGGGGAGCGGGGTCGTCCTACGAGCAGTACTTC. It is translated as CASSQDRGAGSSYEQYF.

The chain employs TRBV28 and TRBJ2-7; the D gene is possibly TRBD1 (6 bases). V shed 5 bases and J shed 6 bases, with 14 bases lying between them. CDR3 length: 13 residues. CDR1 and CDR2 from the germline V gene are MDHEN and SYDVKM. The CDR3 DNA sequence: TGTGCCAGCAGTCAAAACAGGGTCCCCGAGCAGTACTTC. This gives the protein CASSQNRVPEQYF.

The sample holds one count of this clone. The chain couples TRBV15 to TRBJ2-1; D gene ambiguous. V lost 0 bases and J lost 10, with 7 bases in between. Germline values: CDR1 LNHNV, CDR2 YYDKDF (reference sequence). CDR3 length equals 12 residues. CDR3 sequence reads: CATSRDREEQFF. The CDR3 region has the DNA TGTGCCACCAGCAGAGATAGAGAGGAGCAGTTCTTC.

The CDR3 spells CAWSVRSGNEQFF. The CDR3, as DNA: TGTGCCTGGAGTGTAAGGTCGGGGAATGAGCAGTTCTTC. The J gene is TRBJ2-1, the V gene TRBV30; the D gene is possibly TRBD2 (5 bases). Trimming stripped 0 bases from V and 7 bases from J, with 10 bases between. CDR1 and CDR2 (germline): GTSNPN, SVGIG (reference sequence). This CDR3 is 13 amino acids long. The whole variable domain, filled in from reference TRBV30 and TRBJ2-1, reads SQTIHQWPATLVQPVGSPLSLECTVEGTSNPNLYWYRQAAGRGLQLLFYSVGIGQISSEVPQNLSASRPQDRQFILSSKKLLLSDSGFYLCAWSVRSGNEQFFGPGTRLTVL.

Comment on this clone: Germline is not matched at one junction end, which may reflect a read error. The chain has TRBV7-7 and TRBJ2-3; D is uncertain. The CDR3 is 15 amino acids. Germline V gene lookup returns CDR1 SSHAT and CDR2 FNYEAQ (reference sequence). The CDR3 nucleotides are TGTGCTAGCAGCTTAGGCTCCTCAACTGCAGATACGCAGTATTTT. Encoded protein: CASSLGSSTADTQYF.

The chain combines TRBV19 with TRBJ2-3; D unclear. With 1 base removed from V and 1 base from J, the gap between germline ends came to 6 bases. CDR3 length equals 14 residues. CDR1 and CDR2 (germline): LNHDA, SQIVND (reference sequence). The CDR3 DNA follows: TGTGCCAGTAGTATAGGGGCAGGCACAGATACGCAGTATTTT. It specifies CASSIGAGTDTQYF.

The rearrangement uses TRBV6-5 and TRBJ1-1; no definite D call. This CDR3 contains 13 residues. Deletions cut 6 bases from V and 8 bases from J, with 16 bases between. Germline-derived CDR1 and CDR2 are MNHEY and SVGAGI. CDR3 amino acids: CASSFDSSREAFF. CDR3 nucleotides: TGTGCCAGCAGCTTTGACTCATCCCGGGAAGCTTTCTTT.

V is TRBV7-2 and J is TRBJ1-5; D may be TRBD1 (5 bases). V was cut by 6 bases and J by 7 bases, with 13 bases left in between. Looked up from germline, CDR1 is SGHTA and CDR2 is FQGNSA. The CDR3 extends over 13 amino acids. The CDR3 reads CASSFQGSQPQHF. Written as DNA, the CDR3 is TGTGCCAGCAGTTTCCAGGGTAGCCAGCCCCAGCATTTT.

This clone appeared many times. CDR3 nucleotides: TGTGCCAGCAGTTACTGGGGCTTGGGGACTGAAGCTTTCTTT. It codes for CASSYWGLGTEAFF. The chain employs TRBV6-5 and TRBJ1-1, with D perhaps TRBD1 (5 bases). The germline V gene encodes CDR1 MNHEY and CDR2 SVGAGI. The CDR3 contains 14 residues. V lost 1 base to trimming and J lost 5 bases, with 11 bases between them.

A single count supports this clone. This chain joins TRBV11-2 and TRBJ1-1; D unclear. Looked up from germline, CDR1 is SGHAT and CDR2 is FQNNGV. The CDR3 extends over 10 amino acids. With 6 bases removed from V and 8 bases from J, the gap between germline ends came to 7 bases. The DNA for the CDR3 is TGTGCCAGCAGGGGCCGGGAAGCTTTCTTT. Residues: CASRGREAFF.

A few counts support this clone. The chain combines TRBV6-1 with TRBJ2-7; 13 positions agree with TRBD2. J was trimmed by 0 bases and V by 6 bases; bases with no gene match: 2. Germline assignment: CDR1 MNHNS and CDR2 SASEGT. CDR3 size: 15 residues. The CDR3 sequence is CASRGLAGSSYEQYF. The CDR3, as DNA: TGTGCCAGCAGGGGACTAGCGGGATCCTCCTACGAGCAGTACTTC.

This clone showed up just a few times. The chain links TRBV6-6 to TRBJ1-5; 8 nucleotides line up with TRBD1. Germline V lookup: CDR1 MNHNY, CDR2 SVGAGI (reference sequence). With V trimmed by 5 bases and J by 15 bases, 15 bases remained unmatched. The CDR3 length is 14 residues. CDR3 region: CASSAGTGLILTHF. The DNA for the CDR3 is TGTGCCAGCAGTGCCGGGACAGGCCTCATTTTGACGCATTTT.

This chain links TRBV9 with TRBJ2-2; 9 positions match TRBD1. This CDR3 region has 17 residues. J gave up 1 base and V 3 bases, and 7 bases lay outside the gene matches. The germline gives CDR1 SGDLS, CDR2 YYNGEE. The CDR3 sequence: CASSAPTGGQNTGELFF. The CDR3 DNA reads as TGTGCCAGCAGCGCCCCCACAGGGGGCCAGAACACCGGGGAGCTGTTTTTT.

This clone was seen a handful of times. The chain has TRBV19 and TRBJ2-1; no clear D. This CDR3 is 14 amino acids long. Germline V CDR1 and CDR2: LNHDA, SQIVND (reference sequence). V lost 3 bases, J lost 0 bases, and 6 bases lay in between. CDR3 sequence: CASSMAHSYNEQFF. CDR3 nucleotides: TGTGCCAGTAGTATGGCCCACTCCTACAATGAGCAGTTCTTC. The full variable domain, with the rest looked up from reference TRBV19 and TRBJ2-1, is DGGITQSPKYLFRKEGQNVTLSCEQNLNHDAMYWYRQDPGQGLRLIYYSQIVNDFQKGDIAEGYSVSREKKESFPLTVTSAQKNPTAFYLCASSMAHSYNEQFFGPGTRLTVL.

The chain combines TRBV28 with TRBJ2-7, with 10 bases aligning to TRBD1. Trimming at V came to 3 bases and at J to 12 bases, leaving 17 bases not matched to a gene. The CDR3 runs 16 residues. CDR1 is MDHEN, CDR2 SYDVKM, per germline. CDR3 sequence: CASSFFHPGQGCGWYF. CDR3 coding DNA: TGTGCCAGCAGTTTTTTTCATCCGGGACAGGGGTGCGGATGGTACTTC. Full variable domain (outside the CDR3, taken from reference TRBV28 and TRBJ2-7): DVKVTQSSRYLVKRTGEKVFLECVQDMDHENMFWYRQDPGLGLRLIYFSYDVKMKEKGDIPEGYSVSREKKERFSLILESASTNQTSMYLCASSFFHPGQGCGWYFGPGTRLTVT.

The CDR3 sequence is CASSSPGQGYDEQFF. CDR3 DNA: TGCGCCAGCAGCTCGCCGGGACAGGGTTATGATGAGCAGTTCTTC. The chain employs TRBV4-3 and TRBJ2-1; 9 bases match TRBD1. CDR1 is LGHNA, CDR2 YSLEER, per germline. Germline trimming cut 5 bases from V and 8 bases from J; bases unmatched to any gene: 10. The CDR3 runs 15 residues.

V gene TRBV4-2 combines with J gene TRBJ1-2, with 11 bases aligning to TRBD1. The junction had 8 bases not matched to a gene; V was cut back by 4 bases and J by 1 base. The CDR3 has 17 amino acids. The V gene's germline CDR1 is LGHNA and CDR2 YNFKEQ. The CDR3 loop reads CASSPGQGAIHNYGYTF. Here the CDR3 DNA reads TGTGCCAGCAGCCCCGGACAGGGGGCCATACATAACTATGGCTACACCTTC.

The chain carries TRBV28 and TRBJ1-1; 10 bases fit TRBD1. With V trimmed by 2 bases and J by 5 bases, 2 bases remained unmatched. Looked up from germline, CDR1 is MDHEN and CDR2 is SYDVKM. The CDR3 is made up of 14 amino acids. The DNA of the CDR3 is TGTGCCAGCAGTTTAAGACAGGGGGCAACTGAAGCTTTCTTT. Residues: CASSLRQGATEAFF.

The V call is TRBV20-1, the J call TRBJ2-3; D remains unclear. Trimming removed 4 bases from V and 4 bases from J, with 6 bases in between. CDR3 size: 11 residues. The germline CDR1 and CDR2 sequences are DFQATT and SNEGSKA (reference sequence). In DNA, the CDR3 is TGCAGTGCTATTTCCGCAGATACGCAGTATTTT. Its translation is CSAISADTQYF.

The genes are TRBV11-2 and TRBJ2-4, with D possibly TRBD1 on 5 matching bases. The CDR3 extends over 15 amino acids. Between the trimmed V and J ends, which lost 2 bases and 5 bases, there was a span of 13 bases. Germline loops: CDR1 SGHAT, CDR2 FQNNGV. CDR3 sequence reads: CASSLQGPTENIQYF. CDR3 DNA: TGTGCCAGCAGCTTACAGGGCCCAACCGAAAACATTCAGTACTTC.

A single count supports this clone. This chain connects TRBV7-9 to TRBJ2-1; possible D gene TRBD2, 6 bases. The CDR3 runs 17 residues. CDR1 is SEHNR and CDR2 is FQNEAQ in the germline V gene (reference sequence). V shed 3 bases and J shed 5 bases, with 20 bases lying between them. For the CDR3, the DNA is TGTGCCAGCAGCTTGGAGATCACGGGACTTCTCCACAATGAGCAGTTCTTC. Protein sequence: CASSLEITGLLHNEQFF.

Here the CDR3 reads CASSIPEVGTEGNQPQHF. The CDR3 bases are TGTGCCAGCAGTATACCTGAGGTGGGGACAGAAGGCAATCAGCCCCAGCATTTT. This chain joins TRBV27 and TRBJ1-5; TRBD1 matches at 7 bases. The CDR3 covers 18 residues. The V and J ends lost 5 bases and 2 bases, in that order; junction bases with no gene match: 15. Germline V gene lookup returns CDR1 MNHEY and CDR2 SMNVEV (reference sequence).

This clone was found once. This sequence joins TRBV28 and TRBJ1-4, with a weak D call TRBD1 (5 bases). From germline, CDR1 is MDHEN and CDR2 SYDVKM. The CDR3 has 15 residues. The V end was cut by 6 bases, the J end by 4 bases, with 15 bases between. The CDR3, as DNA: TGTGCCAGCAGCCCATACAGGAGAAATAATGAAAAACTGTTTTTT. Amino acids: CASSPYRRNNEKLFF. Using reference TRBV28 and TRBJ1-4 for the parts outside the CDR3, the full variable domain is DVKVTQSSRYLVKRTGEKVFLECVQDMDHENMFWYRQDPGLGLRLIYFSYDVKMKEKGDIPEGYSVSREKKERFSLILESASTNQTSMYLCASSPYRRNNEKLFFGSGTQLSVL.

The chain is built from TRBV5-4 and TRBJ2-5; 7 nucleotides match TRBD2. Unmatched junction bases numbered 14, after V lost 4 bases and J lost 5 bases. CDR1 and CDR2 (germline): SGHNT, YYREEE (reference sequence). The CDR3 has 16 amino acids. CDR3 region: CASSQGGGRVGETQYF. CDR3 in DNA: TGTGCCAGCAGCCAGGGAGGCGGGAGAGTGGGCGAGACCCAGTACTTC. Looking up the rest from reference TRBV5-4 and TRBJ2-5 gives the full variable domain: ETGVTQSPTHLIKTRGQQVTLRCSSQSGHNTVSWYQQALGQGPQFIFQYYREEENGRGNFPPRFSGLQFPNYSSELNVNALELDDSALYLCASSQGGGRVGETQYFGPGTRLLVL.

This chain joins TRBV6-6 and TRBJ1-4; possible D gene TRBD1, 6 bases. The length of the CDR3 is 14 residues. Looked up from germline, CDR1 is MNHNY and CDR2 is SVGAGI (reference sequence). Trimming took 2 bases from V and 2 from J, leaving 6 bases between them. In nucleotides, the CDR3 is TGTGCCAGCAGTTACGGACAGACTAATGAAAAACTGTTTTTT. Protein product: CASSYGQTNEKLFF.

J is TRBJ2-7 and V is TRBV6-6; 7 bases match TRBD1. The CDR3 sequence is 16 residues long. Per the germline V gene, CDR1 is MNHNY and CDR2 is SVGAGI (reference sequence). After removal of 4 bases from V and 2 bases from J, the junction contained 11 bases not matched to a gene. The CDR3 coding sequence is TGTGCCAGCAGTTCCCAAAGACCGACAGGGACCTACGAGCAGTACTTC. This codes for CASSSQRPTGTYEQYF.

This sequence joins TRBV6-4 and TRBJ2-7; D possibly corresponds to TRBD1 (6 bases). Germline V gene lookup returns CDR1 MRHNA and CDR2 SNTAGT. The CDR3 consists of 14 residues. The V end lost 4 bases, the J end lost 4 bases, and 14 bases lay between the germline ends. The CDR3 here is CASSVEAGVYEQYF. In DNA form, the CDR3 reads TGTGCCAGCAGTGTTGAAGCAGGGGTGTACGAGCAGTACTTC.

The CDR3 reads CASSISGTRNQPQHF. CDR3 DNA: TGTGCCAGTAGTATATCCGGGACAAGGAATCAGCCCCAGCATTTT. The J gene is TRBJ1-5, the V gene TRBV19, with D possibly matching TRBD1 (6 bases). The V gene lost 2 bases and the J gene lost 4 bases, with 12 bases spanning the gap. The CDR3 is 15 amino acids. Germline CDR1 is LNHDA and CDR2 is SQIVND (reference sequence).

In its sample, this clone was seen a few times. The J gene is TRBJ1-1, the V gene TRBV4-3; D uncertain. V was trimmed by 1 base and J by 8 bases, leaving 20 bases between them. CDR3 length equals 16 residues. Germline V gives CDR1 LGHNA, CDR2 YSLEER. The DNA of the CDR3 is TGCGCCAGCAGCCAAGTCTGGGAGGAGGCATTAGTCGAAGCTTTCTTT. This gives the protein CASSQVWEEALVEAFF.

This chain connects TRBV25-1 to TRBJ2-1; 7 bases are shared with TRBD2. CDR3 length equals 14 residues. Unmatched junction bases numbered 4, after V lost 1 base and J lost 7 bases. The germline V gene encodes CDR1 MGHDK and CDR2 SYGVNS. In DNA, the CDR3 is TGTGCCAGCAGTGAATCGGGGGGACGGAATGAGCAGTTCTTC. Protein product: CASSESGGRNEQFF.

This chain links TRBV5-1 with TRBJ2-2; D not certain. Germline assignment: CDR1 SGHRS and CDR2 YFSETQ. V was cut by 2 bases and J by 3 bases, with 8 bases left in between. The CDR3 consists of 14 residues. CDR3 amino acids: CASSFYPDTGELFF. CDR3 sequence (DNA): TGCGCCAGCAGCTTCTACCCTGACACCGGGGAGCTGTTTTTT.